These T cell receptor beta chains were read from a single sample in a study of blood T cell repertoires in COVID-19. Only in-frame clones appear in the TCRdb table, and some are missing; sequencing was by immunoSEQ multiplex PCR. The table lists 200,000 to 300,000 clones, around 80% of them singletons. Material: peripheral blood. The receptors here all came from a woman aged 18-30 years with acute or convalescent COVID-19. Both conserved end residues are part of each CDR3. D genes are given only for firm matches. A clone size is listed for some rows: how often the clone was seen (once, few, many), or a class if it is expanded.

j_gene,d_gene,v_gene,abundance,CDR3aa,CDR3nt
TRBJ2-1,-,TRBV29-1,-,CSVGRALSYNEQFF,TGCAGCGTTGGGAGGGCCTTATCCTACAATGAGCAGTTCTTC
TRBJ2-2,-,TRBV30,-,CAWRAGNTGELFF,TGTGCCTGGAGGGCAGGGAACACCGGGGAGCTGTTTTTT
TRBJ2-4,-,TRBV7-9,-,CASSLGAGNIQYF,TGTGCCAGCAGCTTAGGGGCGGGAAACATTCAGTACTTC
TRBJ1-2,TRBD1,TRBV7-2,few,CASSPQGTNYGYTF,TGTGCCAGCAGCCCACAGGGGACTAACTATGGCTACACCTTC
TRBJ2-5,-,TRBV7-2,few,CASSLGARGETQYF,TGTGCCAGCAGCTTAGGGGCCCGGGGGGAGACCCAGTACTTC
TRBJ2-7,-,TRBV12-2,-,CASRILAGTSIYEQYF,TGTGCAAGTCGCATTCTGGCCGGGACTAGCATTTACGAGCAGTACTTC
TRBJ1-6,-,TRBV9,-,CASTKGEGNSPLHF,TGTGCCAGCACCAAAGGGGAAGGCAATTCACCCCTCCACTTT
TRBJ2-1,TRBD2,TRBV29-1,-,CSVLAGGNEQFF,TGCAGCGTTCTAGCGGGGGGCAATGAGCAGTTCTTC
TRBJ1-2,-,TRBV9,few,CASSGDYGYTF,TGTGCCAGCAGCGGAGATTATGGCTACACCTTC
TRBJ2-1,TRBD2,TRBV6-2/TRBV6-3,-,CASSYSNLAGARNEQFF,TGTGCCAGCAGTTACTCGAACCTAGCGGGAGCTCGAAATGAGCAGTTCTTC
TRBJ1-2,-,TRBV6-5,few,CASSTPGLPVYGYTF,TGTGCCAGCAGTACCCCGGGACTGCCGGTCTATGGCTACACCTTC
TRBJ2-7,TRBD2,TRBV19,few,CASSIVVAGSGEQYF,TGTGCCAGTAGTATAGTCGTAGCGGGATCGGGGGAGCAGTACTTC
TRBJ2-4,-,TRBV7-2,-,CASSLGTENIQYF,TGTGCCAGCAGCTTGGGGACTGAAAACATTCAGTACTTC
TRBJ2-7,TRBD2,TRBV11-3,many,CASSLGHTSGSGEQYF,TGTGCCAGCAGCTTAGGTCATACTAGCGGGAGTGGTGAGCAGTACTTC
TRBJ2-3,TRBD1,TRBV7-6,-,CASSVEQGRGDTQYF,TGTGCCAGCAGCGTTGAACAGGGGCGTGGAGATACGCAGTATTTT
TRBJ2-1,TRBD2,TRBV6-5,-,CASSPWTSGYNEQFF,TGTGCCAGCAGTCCTTGGACTAGCGGGTACAATGAGCAGTTCTTC
TRBJ2-7,TRBD1,TRBV4-3,-,CASSPTGTGDYEQYF,TGCGCCAGCAGCCCGACCGGGACAGGAGACTACGAGCAGTACTTC
TRBJ2-5,-,TRBV6-1,-,CASSEASLQGRETQYF,TGTGCCAGCAGTGAAGCGTCGTTACAGGGTCGGGAGACCCAGTACTTC
TRBJ1-4,-,TRBV7-8,-,CASSLARGVMEKLFF,TGTGCCAGCAGCTTAGCCCGGGGTGTAATGGAAAAACTGTTTTTT
TRBJ1-3,-,TRBV2,-,CASSVEAYSGNTIYF,TGTGCCAGCAGTGTAGAGGCCTACTCTGGAAACACCATATATTTT
TRBJ2-3,-,TRBV6-4,once,CASRETTSTDTQYF,TGTGCCAGCAGGGAGACTACTAGCACAGATACGCAGTATTTT
TRBJ2-3,TRBD2,TRBV19,few,CASSSLQREADTQYF,TGTGCCAGTAGTAGCCTCCAGCGGGAGGCAGATACGCAGTATTTT
TRBJ1-5,-,TRBV19,few,CASSPHGGQPQHF,TGTGCCAGTAGCCCCCACGGGGGTCAGCCCCAGCATTTT
TRBJ2-5,-,TRBV10-3,-,CAISGERTETQYF,TGTGCCATCAGTGGGGAGAGAACAGAGACCCAGTACTTC
TRBJ2-4,-,TRBV5-8,-,CASSHRTRTRIQYF,TGTGCCAGCAGCCATCGTACACGGACAAGGATTCAGTACTTC
TRBJ2-7,TRBD1,TRBV7-9,-,CASSTPGQGSYEQYF,TGTGCCAGCAGCACACCGGGACAGGGATCCTACGAGCAGTACTTC